This TCR beta chain was recovered during a study of blood T cell repertoires in COVID-19. CDR3 length: 13 amino acids. CDR1 and CDR2 (germline): MNHEY, SMNVEV (reference sequence). Trimming left V 8 bases short and J 9 bases short, with 20 bases between. This clone was detected a few times. Method: immunoSEQ multiplex PCR; TCRdb's copy keeps in-frame clones and lacks some. The top ten clones hold roughly 7.2% of a sample with 70,000 to 90,000 clones, 70% to 90% of them seen once. This clonotype originated in a man aged 55 to 70 with acute or convalescent COVID-19. Material: peripheral blood. The gene calls are TRBV27 and TRBJ2-7, with D possibly being TRBD1 (5 bases). This CDR3 is CASAFGKGLGQYF. DNA for the CDR3: TGTGCCAGCGCCTTTGGGAAGGGGTTAGGGCAGTACTTC.